The 17 T cell receptor beta chains given below trace back to one sample, sequenced in a study of cytomegalovirus exposure and HLA in healthy donors (dated by TCRdb to between 2016 and 2019). Libraries came from the immunoSEQ multiplex PCR assay. For the multiplex PCR, a mixture combining 60 forward primers for TCR Vbeta segments and 13 reverse primers for TCR Jbeta segments was used. TCRdb stores this immuneACCESS table with in-frame sequences only. Part of the clones is absent; in the studies checked, under half of the shortfall reflects unresolved V genes, and no reason is known for the rest. The sample table shows tens of thousands of clones, and approximately 84% are seen once. The biggest ten clones account for roughly 2.3% of the sample. The material sequenced was PBMCs. The receptors were sampled from a woman in her forties or fifties in good health and CMV-seronegative.

The chain combines TRBV4-1 with TRBJ2-1, with D possibly being TRBD2 (6 bases). The V end lost 2 bases, the J end lost 14 bases, and 16 bases lay between the germline ends. Looked up from germline, CDR1 is MGHRA and CDR2 is YSYEKL. CDR3 size: 13 residues. CDR3: CASSQSQGLGKFF. The DNA of the CDR3 is TGCGCCAGCAGCCAAAGTCAGGGACTGGGCAAGTTCTTC.

The gene calls are TRBV19 and TRBJ1-1; a possible D gene is TRBD1 (6 bases). V lost 3 bases and J lost 0, with 20 bases in between. Germline V gives CDR1 LNHDA, CDR2 SQIVND (reference sequence). The CDR3 is made up of 18 amino acids. CDR3 amino acids: CASSIFGVSDRMNTEAFF. The CDR3, as DNA: TGTGCCAGTAGTATTTTCGGGGTTTCGGACAGAATGAACACTGAAGCTTTCTTT. The complete variable domain, with remaining parts taken from reference TRBV19 and TRBJ1-1, reads DGGITQSPKYLFRKEGQNVTLSCEQNLNHDAMYWYRQDPGQGLRLIYYSQIVNDFQKGDIAEGYSVSREKKESFPLTVTSAQKNPTAFYLCASSIFGVSDRMNTEAFFGQGTRLTVV.

This sequence joins TRBV15 and TRBJ1-1, with unresolved D. CDR1 and CDR2 (germline): LNHNV, YYDKDF (reference sequence). The CDR3 runs to 15 residues. V was clipped by 4 bases and J by 1 base, with 13 bases between them. Written as DNA, the CDR3 is TGTGCCACCAGCAATGAGGGAGGCTGGAACACTGAAGCTTTCTTT. It specifies CATSNEGGWNTEAFF.

This clone showed up just a few times. The rearrangement links TRBV19 to TRBJ1-5; 8 nucleotides align to TRBD1. V trimming: 3 bases; J trimming: 6 bases; junction bases outside the gene matches: 7. CDR3 length: 15 amino acids. The germline V gene encodes CDR1 LNHDA and CDR2 SQIVND (reference sequence). CDR3 in amino acids: CASSIGWTGSQPQHF. CDR3 DNA: TGTGCCAGTAGTATTGGGTGGACAGGGAGTCAGCCCCAGCATTTT.

This chain links TRBV4-1 with TRBJ2-7; TRBD1 might be the D (6 bases). V was clipped by 1 base and J by 3 bases, with 10 bases between them. CDR1 is MGHRA, CDR2 YSYEKL, per germline. The CDR3 extends over 14 amino acids. The CDR3 loop is CASSQVQGGYEQYF. The DNA of the CDR3 is TGCGCCAGCAGCCAAGTACAGGGCGGCTACGAGCAGTACTTC.

The chain joins TRBV5-1 to TRBJ1-2, with 7 bases aligning to TRBD1. This CDR3 has 14 amino acids. V was pared by 0 bases and J by 7 bases, with 6 bases of the junction left unmatched. Per germline, CDR1 SGHRS and CDR2 YFSETQ. The CDR3 sequence: CASSLGETGPGYTF. CDR3 coding DNA: TGCGCCAGCAGCTTGGGCGAGACAGGGCCTGGCTACACCTTC.

This CDR3 is CASSPRTGLYQEQYF. The CDR3 coding sequence is TGTGCCAGCAGCCCCCGTACGGGACTTTACCAGGAGCAGTACTTC. The chain combines TRBV5-5 with TRBJ2-7; tentatively, D is TRBD2 (6 bases). Germline CDR1 and CDR2: SGHKS and YYEKEE (reference sequence). This CDR3 is built from 15 residues. V was cut by 4 bases and J by 7 bases, with 21 bases left in between.

V is TRBV7-9 and J is TRBJ2-4, with 8 bases fitting TRBD1. Trimming cost V 1 base and J 8 bases; bases outside gene matches: 4. The CDR3 runs to 14 residues. Germline V gene data show CDR1 as SEHNR and CDR2 as FQNEAQ (reference sequence). The CDR3 bases are TGTGCCAGCAGCTTAGGACAGGGGTTGGACATTCAGTACTTC. Translated: CASSLGQGLDIQYF.

This rearrangement joins TRBV7-3 to TRBJ2-7, with D possibly matching TRBD2 (6 bases). Between the trimmed V and J ends, which lost 0 bases and 7 bases, there was a span of 10 bases. Germline V CDR1 and CDR2: SGHTA, FQGTGA. The CDR3 extends over 13 amino acids. CDR3: CASSLTAGREQYF. For the CDR3, the DNA is TGTGCCAGCAGCTTAACGGCGGGGCGGGAGCAGTACTTC.

The chain combines TRBV5-1 with TRBJ1-1; maybe TRBD1 (6 bases). Between the trimmed V and J ends, which lost 0 bases and 2 bases, there was a span of 8 bases. The CDR3 contains 14 residues. Per the germline V gene, CDR1 is SGHRS and CDR2 is YFSETQ. In DNA form, the CDR3 reads TGCGCCAGCAGCTTGGATGGGGGCAACACTGAAGCTTTCTTT. It specifies CASSLDGGNTEAFF.

The chain links TRBV6-5 to TRBJ1-1, with 9 bases that match TRBD1. The CDR3 length is 13 residues. Trimming cost V 5 bases and J 5 bases; bases outside gene matches: 3. Looked up from germline, CDR1 is MNHEY and CDR2 is SVGAGI. CDR3 nucleotide sequence: TGTGCCAGCAGTCGGGACAGGGTAACTGAAGCTTTCTTT. As protein: CASSRDRVTEAFF.

The chain links TRBV6-1 to TRBJ2-7, with D perhaps matching TRBD1 (6 bases). Germline-derived CDR1 and CDR2 are MNHNS and SASEGT. This CDR3 region has 13 residues. Trimming shortened V by 8 bases and J by 3 bases, and 14 bases separated the two germline ends. CDR3 amino acids: CASERQAGYEQYF. The CDR3 region has the DNA TGTGCCAGCGAAAGACAGGCTGGCTACGAGCAGTACTTC.

The sample holds a few counts of this clone. The gene calls are TRBV5-6 and TRBJ2-3; tentative D call: TRBD1 (6 bases). The length of the CDR3 is 14 residues. Germline lookup yields CDR1 SGHDT and CDR2 YYEEEE. The CDR3 sequence: CATTWGRGTDTQYF. CDR3 nucleotide sequence: TGTGCGACCACGTGGGGGCGCGGCACAGATACGCAGTATTTT.

The chain links TRBV6-5 to TRBJ2-7; D might be TRBD2 (6 bases). Germline V gene sequence: CDR1 MNHEY, CDR2 SVGAGI. The CDR3 totals 13 residues. Trimming cost V 7 bases and J 2 bases, with 12 bases left between them. As DNA, the CDR3 is TGTGCCAGCACCCCGGGACTTACCTACGAGCAGTACTTC. Encoded protein: CASTPGLTYEQYF.

This chain links TRBV4-1 with TRBJ2-5, with TRBD1 as a possible D gene (5 bases). Deletions cut 5 bases from V and 3 bases from J, with 7 bases between. Germline V CDR1 and CDR2: MGHRA, YSYEKL. The CDR3 totals 12 residues. The DNA for the CDR3 is TGCGCCAGCAGCGCACAGGAAGAGACCCAGTACTTC. Translated: CASSAQEETQYF.

The chain carries TRBV7-3 and TRBJ2-5, with 7 bases aligning to TRBD2. With V trimmed by 2 bases and J by 5 bases, 8 bases remained unmatched. The germline CDR1 and CDR2 sequences are SGHTA and FQGTGA. This CDR3 is 15 amino acids long. The CDR3 DNA follows: TGTGCCAGCAGCTTACTTGGGGAGGGCCGGGAGACCCAGTACTTC. This sequence encodes CASSLLGEGRETQYF.

The chain recombines TRBV18 with TRBJ2-1; D might be TRBD1 (6 bases). The CDR3 has 15 amino acids. V lost 1 base and J lost 1, with 8 bases in between. Germline V lookup: CDR1 KGHSH, CDR2 LQKENI. The CDR3 DNA reads as TGTGCCAGCTCACCACACAGGGAATCCTACAATGAGCAGTTCTTC. It translates to CASSPHRESYNEQFF.